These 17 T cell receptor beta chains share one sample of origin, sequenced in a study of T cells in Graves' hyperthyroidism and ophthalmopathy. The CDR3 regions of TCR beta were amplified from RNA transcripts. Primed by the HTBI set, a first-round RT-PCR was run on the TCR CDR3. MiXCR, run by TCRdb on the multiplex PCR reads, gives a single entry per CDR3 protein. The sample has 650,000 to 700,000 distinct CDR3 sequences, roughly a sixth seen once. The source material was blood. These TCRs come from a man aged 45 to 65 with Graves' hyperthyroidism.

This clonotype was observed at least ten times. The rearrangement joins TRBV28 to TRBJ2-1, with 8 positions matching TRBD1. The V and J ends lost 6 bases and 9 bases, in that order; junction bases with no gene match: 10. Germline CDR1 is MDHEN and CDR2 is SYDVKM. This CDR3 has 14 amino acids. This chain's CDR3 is CASRQQGARGEQFF. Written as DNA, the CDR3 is TGTGCCAGCAGACAGCAGGGGGCGCGGGGTGAGCAGTTCTTC.

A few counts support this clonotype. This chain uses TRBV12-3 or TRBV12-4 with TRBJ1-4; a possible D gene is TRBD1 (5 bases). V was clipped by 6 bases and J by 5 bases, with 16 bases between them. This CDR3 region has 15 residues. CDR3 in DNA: TGTGCCAGCAGCTCCAAGGGGACCCGGAATGAAAAACTGTTTTTT. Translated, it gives CASSSKGTRNEKLFF.

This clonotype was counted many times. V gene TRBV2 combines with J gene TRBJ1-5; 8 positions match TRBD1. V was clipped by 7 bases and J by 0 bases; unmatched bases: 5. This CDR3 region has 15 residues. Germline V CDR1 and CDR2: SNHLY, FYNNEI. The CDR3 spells CASTRTGNSNQPQHF. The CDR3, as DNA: TGTGCCAGCACCCGGACAGGGAATAGCAATCAGCCCCAGCATTTT.

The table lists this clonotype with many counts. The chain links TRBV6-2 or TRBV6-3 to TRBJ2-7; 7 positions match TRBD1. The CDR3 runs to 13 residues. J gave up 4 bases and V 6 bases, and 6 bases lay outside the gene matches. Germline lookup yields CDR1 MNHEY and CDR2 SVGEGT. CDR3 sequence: CASSPGTAYEQYF. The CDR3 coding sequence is TGTGCCAGCAGCCCCGGGACAGCGTACGAGCAGTACTTC.

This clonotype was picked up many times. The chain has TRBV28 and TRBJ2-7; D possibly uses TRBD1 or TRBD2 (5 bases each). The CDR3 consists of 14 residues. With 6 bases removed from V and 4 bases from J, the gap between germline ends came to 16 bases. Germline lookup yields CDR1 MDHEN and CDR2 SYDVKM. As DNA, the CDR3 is TGTGCCAGCAGCCCCGGGACCGCGAATTACGAGCAGTACTTC. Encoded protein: CASSPGTANYEQYF.

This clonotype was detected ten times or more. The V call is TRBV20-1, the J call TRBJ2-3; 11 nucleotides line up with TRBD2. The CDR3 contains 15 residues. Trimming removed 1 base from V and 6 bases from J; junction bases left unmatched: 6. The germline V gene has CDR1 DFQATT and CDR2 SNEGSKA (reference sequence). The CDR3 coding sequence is TGCAGTGCTAGAGCCCGGGCTAGCGGGAGGGATACGCAGTATTTT. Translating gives CSARARASGRDTQYF.

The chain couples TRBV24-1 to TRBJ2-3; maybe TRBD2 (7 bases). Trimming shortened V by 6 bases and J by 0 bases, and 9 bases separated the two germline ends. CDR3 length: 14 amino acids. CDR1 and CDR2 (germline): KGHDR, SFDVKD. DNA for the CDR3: TGTGCCACCAGTTCGGGGGGCAGCACAGATACGCAGTATTTT. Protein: CATSSGGSTDTQYF.

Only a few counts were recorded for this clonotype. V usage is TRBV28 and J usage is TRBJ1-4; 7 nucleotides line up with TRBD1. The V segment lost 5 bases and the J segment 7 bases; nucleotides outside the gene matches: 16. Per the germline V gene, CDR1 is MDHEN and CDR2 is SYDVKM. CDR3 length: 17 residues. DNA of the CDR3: TGTGCCAGCAGTCTTCAACCCAAGGGGGCGGGAGGTGAAAAACTGTTTTTT. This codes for CASSLQPKGAGGEKLFF.

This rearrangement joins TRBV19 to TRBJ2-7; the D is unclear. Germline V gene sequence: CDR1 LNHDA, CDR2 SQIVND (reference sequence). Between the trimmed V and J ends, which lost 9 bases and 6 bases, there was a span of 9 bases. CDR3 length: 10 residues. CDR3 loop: CASAQLEQYF. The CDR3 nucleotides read TGTGCCAGCGCCCAACTCGAGCAGTACTTC.

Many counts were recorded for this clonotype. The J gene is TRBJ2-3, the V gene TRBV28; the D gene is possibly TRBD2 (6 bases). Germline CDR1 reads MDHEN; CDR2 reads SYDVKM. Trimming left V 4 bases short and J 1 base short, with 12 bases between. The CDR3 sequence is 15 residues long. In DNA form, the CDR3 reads TGTGCCAGCAGTTCAGGTGGGGAGGGCACAGATACGCAGTATTTT. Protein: CASSSGGEGTDTQYF.

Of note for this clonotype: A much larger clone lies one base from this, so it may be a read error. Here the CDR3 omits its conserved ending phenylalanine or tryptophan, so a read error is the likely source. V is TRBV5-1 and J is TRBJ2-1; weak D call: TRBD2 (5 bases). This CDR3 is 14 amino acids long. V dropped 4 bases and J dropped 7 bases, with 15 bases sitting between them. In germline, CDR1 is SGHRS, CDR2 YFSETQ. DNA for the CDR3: TGCGCCAGCAGCACTTCGGAGCGAGGGAATGAGCAGTTCTCC. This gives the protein CASSTSERGNEQFS.

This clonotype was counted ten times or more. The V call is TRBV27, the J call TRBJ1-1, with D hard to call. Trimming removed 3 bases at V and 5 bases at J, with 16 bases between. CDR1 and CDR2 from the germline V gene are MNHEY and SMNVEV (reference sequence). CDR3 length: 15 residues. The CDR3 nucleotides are TGTGCCAGCAGTTTTTTAGGGAACGATTATACTGAAGCTTTCTTT. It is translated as CASSFLGNDYTEAFF.

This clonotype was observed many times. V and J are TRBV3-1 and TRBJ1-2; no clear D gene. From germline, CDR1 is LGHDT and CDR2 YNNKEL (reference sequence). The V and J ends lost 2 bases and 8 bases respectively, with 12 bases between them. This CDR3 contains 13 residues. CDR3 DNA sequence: TGTGCCAGCAGCCAATTGATTGGTGACGGCTACACCTTC. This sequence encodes CASSQLIGDGYTF.

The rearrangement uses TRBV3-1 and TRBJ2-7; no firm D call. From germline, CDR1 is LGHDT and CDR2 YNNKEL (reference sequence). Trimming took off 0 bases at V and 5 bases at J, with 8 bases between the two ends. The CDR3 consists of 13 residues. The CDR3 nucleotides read TGTGCCAGCAGCCAAGATGTAAGAAACGAGCAGTACTTC. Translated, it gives CASSQDVRNEQYF.

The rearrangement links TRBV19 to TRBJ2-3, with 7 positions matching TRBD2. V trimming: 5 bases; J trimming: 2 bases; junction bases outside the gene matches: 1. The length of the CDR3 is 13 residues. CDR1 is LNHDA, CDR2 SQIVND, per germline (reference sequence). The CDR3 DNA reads TGTGCCAGTAGTGAGCGGGACACAGATACGCAGTATTTT. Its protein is CASSERDTDTQYF. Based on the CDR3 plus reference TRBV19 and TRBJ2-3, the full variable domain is DGGITQSPKYLFRKEGQNVTLSCEQNLNHDAMYWYRQDPGQGLRLIYYSQIVNDFQKGDIAEGYSVSREKKESFPLTVTSAQKNPTAFYLCASSERDTDTQYFGPGTRLTVL.

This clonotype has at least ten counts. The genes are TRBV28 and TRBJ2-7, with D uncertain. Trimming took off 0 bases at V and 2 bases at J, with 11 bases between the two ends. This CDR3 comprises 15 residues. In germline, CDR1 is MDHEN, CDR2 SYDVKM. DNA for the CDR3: TGTGCCAGCAGTTTATGGCGGACGGTCACCTACGAGCAGTACTTC. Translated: CASSLWRTVTYEQYF.

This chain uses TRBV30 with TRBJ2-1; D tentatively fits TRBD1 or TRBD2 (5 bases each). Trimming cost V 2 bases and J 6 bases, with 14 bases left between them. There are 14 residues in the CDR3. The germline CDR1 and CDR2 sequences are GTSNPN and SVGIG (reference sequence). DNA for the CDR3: TGTGCCTGGAGTCGGGGCGTCGAAATCAATGAGCAGTTCTTC. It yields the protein CAWSRGVEINEQFF.